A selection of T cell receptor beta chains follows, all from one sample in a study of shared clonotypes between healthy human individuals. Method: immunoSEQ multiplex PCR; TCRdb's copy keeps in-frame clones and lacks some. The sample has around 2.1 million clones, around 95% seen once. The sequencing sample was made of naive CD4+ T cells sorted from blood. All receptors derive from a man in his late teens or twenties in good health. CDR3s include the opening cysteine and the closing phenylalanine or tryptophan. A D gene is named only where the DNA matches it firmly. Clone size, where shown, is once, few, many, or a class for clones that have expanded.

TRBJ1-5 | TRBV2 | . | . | CASREVGNQPQHF | TGTGCCAGCAGGGAGGTGGGGAATCAGCCCCAGCATTTT
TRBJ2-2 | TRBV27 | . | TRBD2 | CASTPGLAGLNTGELFF | TGTGCCAGCACCCCGGGACTAGCGGGACTTAACACCGGGGAGCTGTTTTTT
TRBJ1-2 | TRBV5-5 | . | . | CASSFRTENYGYTF | TGTGCCAGCAGCTTCCGGACAGAGAACTATGGCTACACCTTC
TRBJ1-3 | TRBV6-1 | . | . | CASSESRGRNTIYF | TGTGCCAGCAGTGAATCACGCGGTAGGAACACCATATATTTT
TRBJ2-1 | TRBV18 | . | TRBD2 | CASQGPIAGVDNEQFF | TGTGCCAGCCAAGGCCCAATAGCGGGAGTGGACAATGAGCAGTTCTTC
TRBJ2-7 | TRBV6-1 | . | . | CASSRVMGDSYEQYF | TGTGCCAGCAGTCGGGTTATGGGCGACTCCTACGAGCAGTACTTC
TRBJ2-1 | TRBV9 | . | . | CASSPQGGYNEQFF | TGTGCCAGCAGCCCGCAGGGGGGCTACAATGAGCAGTTCTTC
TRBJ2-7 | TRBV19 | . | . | CASSQQGSAYEQYF | TGTGCCAGTAGTCAACAGGGTTCAGCTTACGAGCAGTACTTC
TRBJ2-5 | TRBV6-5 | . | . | CASREQGQETQYF | TGTGCCAGCAGGGAACAGGGCCAAGAGACCCAGTACTTC
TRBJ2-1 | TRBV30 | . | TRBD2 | CAWSPRRLAGLSSYNEQFF | TGTGCCTGGAGTCCTCGACGACTAGCGGGGCTGAGCTCCTACAATGAGCAGTTCTTC
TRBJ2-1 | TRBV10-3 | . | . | CAINKGEGGNEQFF | TGTGCCATCAACAAGGGTGAGGGCGGAAATGAGCAGTTCTTC
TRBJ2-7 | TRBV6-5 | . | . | CASSYSTSYEQYF | TGTGCCAGCAGTTACTCAACATCCTACGAGCAGTACTTC
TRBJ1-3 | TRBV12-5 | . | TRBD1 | CASGPGQPGNTIYF | TGTGCTAGTGGCCCGGGACAGCCTGGAAACACCATATATTTT
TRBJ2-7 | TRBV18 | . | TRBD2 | CASSVRLAGDGEQYF | TGTGCCAGCTCCGTTCGACTAGCGGGAGATGGAGAGCAGTACTTC
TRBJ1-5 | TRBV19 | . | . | CASMGGWSNQPQHF | TGTGCCAGCATGGGAGGGTGGAGTAATCAGCCCCAGCATTTT
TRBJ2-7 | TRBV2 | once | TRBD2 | CASSPERGVFNEQYF | TGTGCCAGCAGTCCGGAGCGGGGAGTTTTCAACGAGCAGTACTTC
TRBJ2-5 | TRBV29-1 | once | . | CSVDLAGTETQYF | TGCAGCGTTGATTTGGCAGGCACGGAGACCCAGTACTTC
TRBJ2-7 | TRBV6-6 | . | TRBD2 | CASRPSTSVTYEQYF | TGTGCCAGCAGACCAAGCACTAGCGTGACCTACGAGCAGTACTTC
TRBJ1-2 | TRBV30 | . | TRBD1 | CAWSAGTGEYGYTF | TGTGCCTGGAGTGCTGGGACAGGGGAATATGGCTACACCTTC
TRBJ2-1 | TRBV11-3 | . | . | CASSLVGVGNEQFF | TGTGCCAGCAGCTTAGTAGGAGTGGGCAATGAGCAGTTCTTC
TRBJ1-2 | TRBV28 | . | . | CASSLSDRDNYGYTF | TGTGCCAGCAGTTTAAGCGACAGAGATAACTATGGCTACACCTTC
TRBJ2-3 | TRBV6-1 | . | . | CASSDYRGITDTQYF | TGTGCCAGCAGTGATTACCGGGGGATAACAGATACGCAGTATTTT
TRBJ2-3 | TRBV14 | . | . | CASSQDRLLPIIDTQYF | TGTGCCAGCAGCCAAGACCGTTTGCTTCCGATCATAGATACGCAGTATTTT
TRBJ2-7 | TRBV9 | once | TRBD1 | CASSRQGSGHEQYF | TGTGCCAGCAGCAGACAGGGGTCTGGTCACGAGCAGTACTTC
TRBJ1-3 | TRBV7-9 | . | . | CASSLSGVGNTIYF | TGTGCCAGCAGCTTATCAGGGGTAGGAAACACCATATATTTT
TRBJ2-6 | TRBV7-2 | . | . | CASSLRAAENSGANVLTF | TGTGCCAGCAGCTTAAGGGCAGCGGAAAACTCTGGGGCCAACGTCCTGACTTTC
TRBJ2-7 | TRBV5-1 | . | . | CASSSGDEQYF | TGCGCCAGCAGCTCTGGGGACGAGCAGTACTTC
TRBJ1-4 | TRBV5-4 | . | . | CASSLERVGEKLFF | TGTGCCAGCAGCTTGGAGAGGGTGGGCGAAAAACTGTTTTTT
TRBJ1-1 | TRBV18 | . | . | CASSPKESATEAFF | TGTGCCAGCTCACCTAAGGAGTCCGCCACTGAAGCTTTCTTT
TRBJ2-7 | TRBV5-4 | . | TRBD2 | CASSLGGLAGVGEQYF | TGTGCCAGCAGCTTGGGTGGACTAGCGGGAGTTGGCGAGCAGTACTTC
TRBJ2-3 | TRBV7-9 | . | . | CASSVRGSTDTQYF | TGTGCCAGCAGCGTTCGGGGGAGCACAGATACGCAGTATTTT
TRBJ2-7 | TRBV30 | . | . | CAWRGTGKGEQYF | TGTGCCTGGAGGGGAACAGGGAAGGGCGAGCAGTACTTC
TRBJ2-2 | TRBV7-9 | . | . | CASTRQDTGELFF | TGTGCCAGCACCCGCCAGGACACCGGGGAGCTGTTTTTT
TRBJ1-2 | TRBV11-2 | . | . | CASSLTGVGNYGYTF | TGTGCCAGCAGCCTTACGGGGGTAGGCAACTATGGCTACACCTTC
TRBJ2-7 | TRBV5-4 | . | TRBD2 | CASSLVSGSGYEQYF | TGTGCCAGCAGCTTGGTTAGCGGGAGTGGGTACGAGCAGTACTTC
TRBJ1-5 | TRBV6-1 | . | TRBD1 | CASDVDGTDNQPQHF | TGTGCCAGCGACGTTGACGGGACAGACAATCAGCCCCAGCATTTT
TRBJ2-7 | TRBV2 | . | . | CASSGDRDNPNYEQYF | TGTGCCAGCAGTGGGGATCGGGACAACCCCAACTACGAGCAGTACTTC
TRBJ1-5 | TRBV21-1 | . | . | CASNPYRGTQPQHF | TGTGCCAGCAACCCATACAGGGGCACTCAGCCCCAGCATTTT
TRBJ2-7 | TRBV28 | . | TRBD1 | CASSRTGTGFNEQYF | TGTGCCAGCAGTCGCACCGGGACAGGGTTCAACGAGCAGTACTTC
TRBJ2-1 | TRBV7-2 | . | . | CASRRAGIYNEQFF | TGTGCCAGCAGACGCGCTGGAATTTACAATGAGCAGTTCTTC
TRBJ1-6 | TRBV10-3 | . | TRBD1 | CAISDLGQASHSPLHF | TGTGCCATCAGTGACCTAGGACAGGCCTCCCATTCACCCCTCCACTTT
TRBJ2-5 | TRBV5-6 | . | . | CASRHYQRETQYF | TGTGCCAGCAGGCATTATCAAAGGGAGACCCAGTACTTC
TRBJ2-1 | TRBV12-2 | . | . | CASRLGQQTDNEQFF | TGTGCAAGTCGCTTGGGACAGCAGACGGACAATGAGCAGTTCTTC
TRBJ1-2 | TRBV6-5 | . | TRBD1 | CASRPARGDYGYTF | TGTGCCAGCAGGCCAGCCAGGGGGGACTATGGCTACACCTTC
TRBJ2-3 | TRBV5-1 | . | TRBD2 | CASSSRTSGVTDTQYF | TGCGCCAGCAGCTCACGGACTAGCGGAGTCACAGATACGCAGTATTTT
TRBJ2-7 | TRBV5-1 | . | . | CASSSNPGGAGYEQYF | TGCGCCAGCAGTTCAAACCCGGGGGGCGCGGGCTACGAGCAGTACTTC
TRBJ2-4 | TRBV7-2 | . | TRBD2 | CASSKSGLAGGDIQYF | TGTGCCAGCAGCAAATCGGGACTAGCGGGAGGGGACATTCAGTACTTC
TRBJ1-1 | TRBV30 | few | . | CAWSVSQGRTEAFF | TGTGCCTGGAGTGTAAGTCAGGGGAGGACTGAAGCTTTCTTT
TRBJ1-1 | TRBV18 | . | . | CASSPLPDSEAFF | TGTGCCAGCTCACCATTGCCGGATAGTGAAGCTTTCTTT
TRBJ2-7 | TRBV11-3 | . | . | CATLWGREHSSYEQYF | TGTGCCACCCTCTGGGGGCGGGAGCACTCCTCCTACGAGCAGTACTTC
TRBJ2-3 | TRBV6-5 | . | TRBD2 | CASSSAGGSGDTQYF | TGTGCCAGCAGTTCGGCGGGAGGGTCAGGAGATACGCAGTATTTT
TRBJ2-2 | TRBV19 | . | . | CASSIAERPNTGELFF | TGTGCCAGTAGTATAGCCGAGCGGCCGAACACCGGGGAGCTGTTTTTT
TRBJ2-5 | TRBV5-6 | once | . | CASSLFGEMYQETQYF | TGTGCCAGCAGCCTATTCGGCGAGATGTACCAAGAGACCCAGTACTTC
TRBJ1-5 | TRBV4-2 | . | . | CASSQDRAGNQPQHF | TGTGCCAGCAGCCAAGATAGGGCAGGGAATCAGCCCCAGCATTTT
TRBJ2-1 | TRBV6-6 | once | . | CASSYSGGYNEQFF | TGTGCCAGCAGTTACTCGGGCGGATACAATGAGCAGTTCTTC